This TCR beta chain was identified in a study of metastatic and nonmetastatic thyroid tumors. This clone was detected many times. The same CDR3 is also encoded by other DNA sequences in this sample. Each patient came to thyroid surgery without any prior treatment (of any kind). This CDR3 has 17 residues. Per germline, CDR1 MNHNS and CDR2 SASEGT. The germline V and J ends were trimmed by 7 bases and 0 bases, with 21 bases remaining between them. TCRdb re-called the PCR reads via MiXCR. This sample has about 92,000 clones, with about 15% found just once. The V call is TRBV6-1, the J call TRBJ2-5; no reliable D call. This sequence originates from a female donor with papillary thyroid cancer or a benign thyroid nodule (not recorded which). Some clones in this sample may be carry-over from other donors' samples. Specimen: blood. The CDR3 spells CASKVSGVKRYQETQYF. CDR3 nucleotide sequence: TGTGCCAGCAAAGTGAGTGGGGTGAAAAGGTACCAAGAGACCCAGTACTTC.